The source of this TCR beta chain is a study of human T cells and chemical hapten exposure. Study as a whole: Per-sample variation in TCR yield stemmed mainly from small pooled library volume differences.

Looked up from germline, CDR1 is GTSNPN and CDR2 is SVGIG (reference sequence). The CDR3 runs 13 residues. Trimming took 6 bases from V and 1 from J, leaving 12 bases between them. From whole blood left unfractionated, total RNA was extracted. Individual cDNA molecules each carried unique molecular identifiers attached by the library. Authors' processing steps: Individual samples carried between roughly 23,224 and 690,600 TCRs, with roughly 96,000 as the median. TCRdb itself ran the 5' RACE reads through MiXCR, one entry per CDR3 protein. What appears here as the V and J calls and clone size reflects TCRdb's work, not the paper's. The sample includes fewer than 150,000 distinct CDR3 sequences, around a fifth of them seen just once.

This receptor was taken from a human donor in good health. The rearrangement uses TRBV30 and TRBJ1-1; tentatively, D is TRBD1 (6 bases). CDR3 sequence: CACPPGANTEAFF. The DNA of the CDR3 is TGTGCCTGCCCCCCAGGGGCGAACACTGAAGCTTTCTTT. Full variable domain (rest looked up from reference TRBV30 and TRBJ1-1): SQTIHQWPATLVQPVGSPLSLECTVEGTSNPNLYWYRQAAGRGLQLLFYSVGIGQISSEVPQNLSASRPQDRQFILSSKKLLLSDSGFYLCACPPGANTEAFFGQGTRLTVV.